A selection of T cell receptor beta chains follows, all from one sample in a study of cytotoxic CD8 clonotypes in ibrutinib-treated CLL. Profiling relied on immunoSEQ multiplex PCR, and the TCRdb table lists in-frame clones only, not all of them. The sample includes about 160,000 clones, 84% of them seen just once. The material sequenced was PBMCs, taken after 24 months of ibrutinib treatment. The receptors come from a human donor with chronic lymphocytic leukemia. Each CDR3 is given with its conserved first and last residue. Each record gives: D gene, V gene, CDR3 protein. D genes are given only for firm matches.

>-|TRBV4-2
CASSLGPGGNQPQHF
>-|TRBV4-2
CASSDTSGGTDTQYF
>-|TRBV7-2
CASSLLGVTSTDTQYF
>TRBD1|TRBV2
CASMRGQGATEAFF
>-|TRBV5-6
CASSLIQGYEKLFF
>-|TRBV7-8
CASSLEAGNYGYTF
>-|TRBV6-5
CASSYSPNQETQYF
>-|TRBV28
CASLGSQGAVNTGELFF
>-|TRBV5-4
CASSSGTQATNEKLFF
>-|TRBV5-1
CASSLSPGLDGELFF
>TRBD2|TRBV7-2
CASSQTGGYEQFF
>-|TRBV2
CASSGQVAVKQYF
>-|TRBV4-1
CASSQERVFREKLFF
>-|TRBV27
CASSLWWELSTDTQYF
>-|TRBV7-6
CASSPSRGGVTGELFF
>TRBD1|TRBV9
CASSATGTGETEAFF
>-|TRBV7-9
CASSEALYGYTF
>-|TRBV2
CATFPLWGEKLFF
>-|TRBV6-5
CASRGPYNEQFF
>-|TRBV28
CASEGGTGELFF
>-|TRBV2
CASSVGRVGYTF
>-|TRBV19
CASRRTENSPLHF
>TRBD1|TRBV9
CASSADRSTGANVLTF
>-|TRBV19
CASSIRDIGANVLTF
>-|TRBV7-3
CASSPGRFLNEKLFF
>-|TRBV9
CASSVEVLPSYNEQFF
>-|TRBV5-8
CASSLEGDTQYF
>TRBD2|TRBV5-1
CASSSWTSGRHSEQFF
>-|TRBV9
CASSVALAGNTGELFF
>-|TRBV7-2
CASSFRAGTPITGELFF
>-|TRBV7-2
CASSLGQSNQPQHF
>-|TRBV7-2
CASSLPRTAYGNTIYF
>-|TRBV7-9
CASSLGAGNTGELFF
>-|TRBV19
CASNAGELSQPQHF
>TRBD2|TRBV2
CASSEPIAGYNEQFF
>-|TRBV19
CASSGDSNTGELFF
>-|TRBV11-2
CASSSLSRRSYNEQFF
>TRBD1|TRBV9
CASSAGQGPYEQYF
>TRBD1|TRBV6-4
CASPHPKQGALRANEKLFF
>TRBD1|TRBV5-1
CASSRELGQGSSYEQYF
>TRBD1|TRBV19
CASSIGRQGRNNYGYTF
>-|TRBV29-1
CSVDGGLETQYF
>TRBD1|TRBV6-6
CASSQRDREGYGYTF
>TRBD2|TRBV12-5
CASGLAGLAGASGETQYF
>-|TRBV4-1
CASSQADGRNYGYTF
>TRBD1|TRBV4-2
CASSPRGTDIYGYTF
>-|TRBV28
CASSLGNTEAFF
>-|TRBV2
CASRDSNSGNTIYF
>-|TRBV5-7
CASSSWAGGGNQPQHF
>TRBD2|TRBV7-3
CASSRGLAGSNEQFF